The clone carrying this TCR beta chain came up a few times. Its antigen remains unknown. V was shortened by 6 bases and J by 5 bases, with 14 bases between the two germline ends. Germline V gives CDR1 MDHEN, CDR2 SYDVKM. The CDR3 spans 14 residues. This sample is drawn from a study of CD8 T cells in ankylosing spondylitis. Study conclusions and caveats: Ankylosing spondylitis blood seemed to carry a telltale TCR beta motif made of seven or eight highly homologous variants.

Molecular-barcoded quantitative 5'-RACE produced these TCR beta libraries. Via MiXCR, TCRdb re-called the 5' RACE reads, giving one row per CDR3 protein. The sample has around 150,000 distinct CDR3 sequences, about a sixth seen once. The chain carries TRBV28 and TRBJ1-5; no definite D call. This TCR was sampled from a male donor with ankylosing spondylitis or in good health (not recorded which). The material sequenced was blood, either unsorted or a sorted T cell fraction (not recorded which). This chain's CDR3 is CASSGLDGDQPQHF. As DNA, the CDR3 is TGTGCCAGCAGCGGCCTGGATGGTGATCAGCCCCAGCATTTT.